Sequencing of this TCR beta chain was carried out in a study of CD8 T cells in ankylosing spondylitis. The length of the CDR3 is 13 residues. V lost 6 bases, J lost 7 bases, and 16 bases lay in between. The germline CDR1 and CDR2 sequences are SQVTM and ANQGSEA. Study-wide results and caveats: It appeared that ankylosing spondylitis blood was characterized by a TCR beta motif of fewer than 10 highly homologous variants. Clones linked to disease were reported to show significant enrichment in matched ankylosing spondylitis synovial fluid.

Comment on this clonotype: Its specificity is not known.

Making the TCR beta libraries involved quantitative 5'-RACE with molecular barcodes. From the 5' RACE reads, TCRdb called clonotypes with MiXCR, one entry per CDR3 protein. The sample carries roughly 230,000 distinct CDR3 sequences, about 18% recorded once. This sequence was found in a male donor with ankylosing spondylitis or in good health (not recorded which). The specimen sequenced was blood, either unsorted or a sorted T cell fraction (not recorded which). This chain connects TRBV29-1 to TRBJ1-5; tentative D call: TRBD1 (5 bases). The CDR3 loop is CSVQQEYGQPQHF. In nucleotides, the CDR3 is TGCAGCGTACAACAGGAATACGGGCAGCCCCAGCATTTT.